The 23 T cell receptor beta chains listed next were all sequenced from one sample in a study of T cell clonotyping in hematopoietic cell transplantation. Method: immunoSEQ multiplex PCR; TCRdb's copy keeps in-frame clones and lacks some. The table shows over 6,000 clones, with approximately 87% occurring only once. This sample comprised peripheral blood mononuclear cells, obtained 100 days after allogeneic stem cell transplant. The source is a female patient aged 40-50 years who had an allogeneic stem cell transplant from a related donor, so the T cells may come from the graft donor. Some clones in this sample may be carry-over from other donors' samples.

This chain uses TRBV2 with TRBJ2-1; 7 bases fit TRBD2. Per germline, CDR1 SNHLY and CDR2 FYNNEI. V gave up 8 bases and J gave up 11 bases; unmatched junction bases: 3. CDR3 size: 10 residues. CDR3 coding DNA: TGTGCCAGCGGGGAGGGGAAGCAGTTCTTC. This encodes CASGEGKQFF.

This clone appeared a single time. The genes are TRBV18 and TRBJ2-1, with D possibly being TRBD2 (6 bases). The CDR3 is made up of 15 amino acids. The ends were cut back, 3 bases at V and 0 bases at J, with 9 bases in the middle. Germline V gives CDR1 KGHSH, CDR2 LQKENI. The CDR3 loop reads CASSPGSISYNEQFF. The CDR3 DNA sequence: TGTGCCAGCTCACCCGGGAGCATCTCCTACAATGAGCAGTTCTTC.

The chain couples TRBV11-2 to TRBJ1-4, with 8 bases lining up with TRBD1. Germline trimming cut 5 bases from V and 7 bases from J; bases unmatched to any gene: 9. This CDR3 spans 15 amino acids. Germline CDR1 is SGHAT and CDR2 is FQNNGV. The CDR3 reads CASSPAGGAGEKLFF. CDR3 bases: TGTGCCAGCAGCCCAGCAGGGGGCGCGGGTGAAAAACTGTTTTTT.

This CDR3 reads CAWSIAKNIQYF. The CDR3 DNA reads as TGTGCCTGGAGTATAGCCAAAAACATTCAGTACTTC. The V and J genes are TRBV30 and TRBJ2-4, with D hard to call. The V gene's germline CDR1 is GTSNPN and CDR2 SVGIG (reference sequence). This CDR3 is 12 amino acids long. Trimming shortened V by 2 bases and J by 0 bases, and 2 bases separated the two germline ends.

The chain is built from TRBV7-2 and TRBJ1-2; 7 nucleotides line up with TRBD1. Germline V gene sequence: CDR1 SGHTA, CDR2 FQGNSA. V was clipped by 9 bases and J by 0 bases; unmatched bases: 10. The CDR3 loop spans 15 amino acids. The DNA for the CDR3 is TGTGCCAGTCGACAGGGAAGCCGAGCTAACTATGGCTACACCTTC. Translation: CASRQGSRANYGYTF. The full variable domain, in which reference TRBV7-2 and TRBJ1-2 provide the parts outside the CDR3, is GAGVSQSPSNKVTEKGKDVELRCDPISGHTALYWYRQSLGQGLEFLIYFQGNSAPDKSGLPSDRFSAERTGGSVSTLTIQRTQQEDSAVYLCASRQGSRANYGYTFGSGTRLTVV.

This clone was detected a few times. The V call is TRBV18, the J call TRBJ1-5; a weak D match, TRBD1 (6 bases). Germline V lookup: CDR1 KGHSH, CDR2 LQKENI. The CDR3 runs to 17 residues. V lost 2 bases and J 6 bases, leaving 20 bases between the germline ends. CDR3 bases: TGTGCCAGCTCACCAGGCGCCGTCGCGGGGGGCAGTCAGCCCCAGCATTTT. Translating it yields CASSPGAVAGGSQPQHF.

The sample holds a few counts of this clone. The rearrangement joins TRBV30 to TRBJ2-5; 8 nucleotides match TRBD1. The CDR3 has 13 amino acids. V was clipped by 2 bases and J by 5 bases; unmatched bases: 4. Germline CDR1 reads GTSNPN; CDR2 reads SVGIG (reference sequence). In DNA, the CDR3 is TGTGCCTGGAGTAGACAGGGGTTGGAGACCCAGTACTTC. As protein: CAWSRQGLETQYF.

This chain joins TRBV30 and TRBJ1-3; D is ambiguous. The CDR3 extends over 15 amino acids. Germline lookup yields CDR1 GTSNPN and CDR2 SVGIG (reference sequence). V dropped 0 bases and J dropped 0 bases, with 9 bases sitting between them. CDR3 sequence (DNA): TGTGCCTGGAGTGTGGGCAGTCCCTCTGGAAACACCATATATTTT. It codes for CAWSVGSPSGNTIYF.

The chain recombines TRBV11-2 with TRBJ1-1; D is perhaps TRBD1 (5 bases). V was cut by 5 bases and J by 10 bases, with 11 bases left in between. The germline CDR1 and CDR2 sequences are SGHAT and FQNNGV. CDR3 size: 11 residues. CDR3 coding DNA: TGTGCCAGCAGCGCTGGACAAGGAGCTTTCTTT. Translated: CASSAGQGAFF.

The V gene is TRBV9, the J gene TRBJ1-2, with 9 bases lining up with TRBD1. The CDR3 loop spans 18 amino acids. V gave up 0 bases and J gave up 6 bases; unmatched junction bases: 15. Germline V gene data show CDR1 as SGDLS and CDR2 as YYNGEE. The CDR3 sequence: CASSVVVPGQGGRHGYTF. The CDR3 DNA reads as TGTGCCAGCAGCGTAGTGGTACCGGGACAGGGAGGCAGGCATGGCTACACCTTC.

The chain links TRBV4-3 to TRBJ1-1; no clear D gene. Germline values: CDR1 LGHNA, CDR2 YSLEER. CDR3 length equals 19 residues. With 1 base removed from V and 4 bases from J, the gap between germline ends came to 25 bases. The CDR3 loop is CASSQVGWKDKLLPTEAFF. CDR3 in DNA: TGCGCCAGCAGCCAAGTGGGTTGGAAAGACAAACTCCTCCCCACTGAAGCTTTCTTT.

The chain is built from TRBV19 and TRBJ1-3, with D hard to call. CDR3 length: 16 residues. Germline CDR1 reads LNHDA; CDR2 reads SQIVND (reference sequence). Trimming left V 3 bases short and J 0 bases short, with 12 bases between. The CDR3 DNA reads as TGTGCCAGTAGTATGGGCGGTGGGTACTCTGGAAACACCATATATTTT. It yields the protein CASSMGGGYSGNTIYF. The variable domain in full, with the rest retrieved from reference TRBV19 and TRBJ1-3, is DGGITQSPKYLFRKEGQNVTLSCEQNLNHDAMYWYRQDPGQGLRLIYYSQIVNDFQKGDIAEGYSVSREKKESFPLTVTSAQKNPTAFYLCASSMGGGYSGNTIYFGEGSWLTVV.

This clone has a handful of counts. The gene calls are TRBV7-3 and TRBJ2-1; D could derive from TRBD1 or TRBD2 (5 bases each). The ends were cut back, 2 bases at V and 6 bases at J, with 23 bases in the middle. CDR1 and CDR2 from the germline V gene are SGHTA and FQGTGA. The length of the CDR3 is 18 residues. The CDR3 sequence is CASSLSLSGPWPSNEQFF. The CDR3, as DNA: TGTGCCAGCAGCTTATCGCTATCGGGGCCTTGGCCCTCCAATGAGCAGTTCTTC.

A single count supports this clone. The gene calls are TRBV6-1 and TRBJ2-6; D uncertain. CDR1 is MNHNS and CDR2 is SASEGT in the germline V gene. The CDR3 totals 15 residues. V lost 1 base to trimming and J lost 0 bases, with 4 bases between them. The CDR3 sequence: CASSEESSGANVLTF. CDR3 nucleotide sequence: TGTGCCAGCAGTGAAGAGAGCTCTGGGGCCAACGTCCTGACTTTC.

The CDR3 reads CASSPPTTGSYEQYF. DNA of the CDR3: TGTGCCAGCTCACCACCGACGACAGGGTCCTACGAGCAGTACTTC. This rearrangement joins TRBV18 to TRBJ2-7; TRBD1 matches at 7 bases. CDR3 length: 15 amino acids. After removal of 0 bases from V and 1 base from J, the junction contained 3 bases not matched to a gene. Germline V gene sequence: CDR1 KGHSH, CDR2 LQKENI.

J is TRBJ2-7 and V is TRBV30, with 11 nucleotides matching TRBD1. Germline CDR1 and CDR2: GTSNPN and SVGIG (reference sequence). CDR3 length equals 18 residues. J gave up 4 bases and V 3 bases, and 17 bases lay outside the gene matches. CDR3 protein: CAWRSFGTGGSPAYEQYF. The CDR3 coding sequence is TGTGCCTGGAGGTCATTTGGGACAGGGGGATCTCCAGCTTACGAGCAGTACTTC.

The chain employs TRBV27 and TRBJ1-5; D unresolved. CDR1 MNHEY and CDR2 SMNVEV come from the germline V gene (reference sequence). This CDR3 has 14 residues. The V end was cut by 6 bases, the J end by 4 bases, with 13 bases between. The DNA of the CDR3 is TGTGCCAGCAGCTCCTGGGGAGCGAATCAGCCCCAGCATTTT. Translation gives CASSSWGANQPQHF.

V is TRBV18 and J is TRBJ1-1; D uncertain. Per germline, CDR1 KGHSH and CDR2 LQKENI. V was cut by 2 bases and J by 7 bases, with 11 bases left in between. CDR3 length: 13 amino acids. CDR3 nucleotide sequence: TGTGCCAGCTCACCATTACGGGGATATGAAGCTTTCTTT. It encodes CASSPLRGYEAFF.

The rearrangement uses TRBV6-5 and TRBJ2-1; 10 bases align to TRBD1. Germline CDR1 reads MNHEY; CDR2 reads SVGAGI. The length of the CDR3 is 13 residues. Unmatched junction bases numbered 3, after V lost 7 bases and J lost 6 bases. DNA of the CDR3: TGTGCCAGCACCCGGACAGGGGGCAATGAGCAGTTCTTC. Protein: CASTRTGGNEQFF.

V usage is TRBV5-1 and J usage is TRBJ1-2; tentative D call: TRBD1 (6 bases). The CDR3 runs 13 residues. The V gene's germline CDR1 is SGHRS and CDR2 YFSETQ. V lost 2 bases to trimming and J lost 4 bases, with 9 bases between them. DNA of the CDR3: TGCGCCAGCAGCTTAGGGGGAGGCTATGGCTACACCTTC. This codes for CASSLGGGYGYTF. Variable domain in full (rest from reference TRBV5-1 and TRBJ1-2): KAGVTQTPRYLIKTRGQQVTLSCSPISGHRSVSWYQQTPGQGLQFLFEYFSETQRNKGNFPGRFSGRQFSNSRSEMNVSTLELGDSALYLCASSLGGGYGYTFGSGTRLTVV.

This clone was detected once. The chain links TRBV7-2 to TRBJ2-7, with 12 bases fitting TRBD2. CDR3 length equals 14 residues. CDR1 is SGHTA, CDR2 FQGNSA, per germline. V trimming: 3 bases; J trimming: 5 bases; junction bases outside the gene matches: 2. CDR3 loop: CASSLASGRDEQYF. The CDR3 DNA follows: TGTGCCAGCAGCTTGGCTAGCGGGAGGGACGAGCAGTACTTC.

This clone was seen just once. CDR3 loop: CASSFIALNTEAFF. The CDR3 nucleotides read TGTGCCAGCAGCTTTATCGCCTTGAACACTGAAGCTTTCTTT. The rearrangement links TRBV5-6 to TRBJ1-1; D ambiguous. The CDR3 is 14 amino acids. Trimming stripped 2 bases from V and 0 bases from J, with 8 bases between. Germline V gene data show CDR1 as SGHDT and CDR2 as YYEEEE.

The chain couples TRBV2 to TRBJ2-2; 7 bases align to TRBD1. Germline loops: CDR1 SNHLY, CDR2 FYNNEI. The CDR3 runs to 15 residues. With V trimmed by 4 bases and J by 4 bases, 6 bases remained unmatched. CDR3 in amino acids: CASSVDRERTGELFF. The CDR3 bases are TGTGCCAGCAGTGTCGACAGGGAGCGCACCGGGGAGCTGTTTTTT.